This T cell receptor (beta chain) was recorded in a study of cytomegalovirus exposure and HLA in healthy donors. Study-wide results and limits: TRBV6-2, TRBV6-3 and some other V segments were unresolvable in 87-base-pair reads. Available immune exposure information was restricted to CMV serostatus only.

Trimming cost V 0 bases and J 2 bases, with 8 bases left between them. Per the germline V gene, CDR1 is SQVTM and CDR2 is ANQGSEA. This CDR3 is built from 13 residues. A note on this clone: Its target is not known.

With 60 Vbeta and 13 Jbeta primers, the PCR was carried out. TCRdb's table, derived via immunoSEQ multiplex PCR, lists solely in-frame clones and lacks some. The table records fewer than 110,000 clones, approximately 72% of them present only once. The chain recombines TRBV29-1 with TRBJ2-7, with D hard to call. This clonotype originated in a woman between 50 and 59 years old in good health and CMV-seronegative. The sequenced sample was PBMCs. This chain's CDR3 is CSVEDHVAYEQYF. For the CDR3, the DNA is TGCAGCGTTGAAGATCATGTAGCCTACGAGCAGTACTTC.